This T cell receptor beta chain was observed in a study of shared clonotypes between healthy human individuals. Overall study context: Each donor contributed plates that comprised three CD4 naive, three CD4 memory, two CD8 naive and one CD8 memory.

The germline CDR1 and CDR2 sequences are SGHDT and YYEEEE. This CDR3 is 14 amino acids long. V lost 0 bases and J lost 3, with 10 bases in between. Positive CCR7 selection of CD45RO-negative cells yielded the naive CD8 cells, and terminally differentiated effector memory CD45RA+ cells were excluded. An even split of each subset's genomic DNA across several immunoSEQ plates was performed. As processed by the authors: ImmunoSEQ yielded junction-only sequences lacking quality scores, so filtering differed. Produced via immunoSEQ multiplex PCR; TCRdb's table is partial and in-frame only. V, J and clone size were drawn from that table, and D and trimming were deduced from the DNA. This repertoire shows around 2.1 million clones, approximately 94% found once; its top ten account for about 1.5%.

The sequence came from a man in his late teens or twenties in good health. Some clones in this sample may be carry-over from other donors' samples. This chain links TRBV5-6 with TRBJ2-7, with a tentative D call TRBD1 (5 bases). What was sequenced was naive CD8+ T cells from PBMCs. The CDR3 DNA is TGTGCCAGCAGCTTGGACAGGAATAACTACGAGCAGTACTTC. Protein sequence: CASSLDRNNYEQYF.